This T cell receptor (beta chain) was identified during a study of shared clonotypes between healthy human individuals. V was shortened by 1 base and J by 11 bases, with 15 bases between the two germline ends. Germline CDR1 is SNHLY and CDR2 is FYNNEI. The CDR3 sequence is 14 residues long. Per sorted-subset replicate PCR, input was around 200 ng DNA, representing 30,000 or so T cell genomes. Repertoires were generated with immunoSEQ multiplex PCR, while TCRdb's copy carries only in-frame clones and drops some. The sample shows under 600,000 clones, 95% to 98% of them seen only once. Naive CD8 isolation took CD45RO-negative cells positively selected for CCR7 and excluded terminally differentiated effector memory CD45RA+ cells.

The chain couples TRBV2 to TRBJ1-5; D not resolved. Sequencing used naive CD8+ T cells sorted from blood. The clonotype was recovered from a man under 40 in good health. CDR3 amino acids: CASSEGGPQWTQHF. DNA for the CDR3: TGTGCCAGCAGTGAAGGTGGGCCCCAGTGGACCCAGCATTTT.